This is a list of T cell receptor beta chains from one sample in a study of identical twins. Using its own MiXCR run on the 5' RACE reads, TCRdb lists one record per CDR3 protein. The sample lists around 490,000 distinct CDR3 sequences; 13% to 15% were seen once. These same records also appear under a second study, on yellow fever vaccine responses in identical twins.

The sequencing sample was made of CD4+ T cells sorted from blood. Receptor source: a woman in her late teens or twenties in good health. The CDR3 runs from the conserved cysteine through the conserved F or W. D genes are given only for firm matches. The size field is filled for only some rows; it gives once, few, many or a size class.

clone_size	j_call	v_call	d_call	cdr3_aa	cdr3_nt
.	TRBJ2-2	TRBV6-1	TRBD2	CASGTSGGNIGELFF	TGTGCCAGCGGCACTAGCGGAGGAAACATCGGGGAGCTGTTTTTT
.	TRBJ2-5	TRBV11-2	.	CASSLEIGGGRQRSQYF	TGTGCCAGCAGCTTAGAAATTGGTGGTGGCAGGCAGAGGTCCCAGTACTTC
.	TRBJ2-1	TRBV18	.	CASLGQGRYNEQFF	TGTGCCAGCCTTGGTCAGGGGAGGTACAATGAGCAGTTCTTC
.	TRBJ1-5	TRBV5-5	.	CASSSQGIDQPQHF	TGTGCCAGCAGCTCTCAGGGGATCGATCAGCCCCAGCATTTT
few	TRBJ2-1	TRBV29-1	.	CSVERYNEQFF	TGCAGCGTTGAGAGATACAATGAGCAGTTCTTC
.	TRBJ2-1	TRBV11-2	TRBD1	CASSLKSGTGVSSYNEQFF	TGTGCCAGCAGTCTGAAGTCCGGGACAGGGGTAAGCTCCTACAATGAGCAGTTCTTC
few	TRBJ2-7	TRBV5-1	.	CASSPGMNYEQYF	TGCGCCAGCAGCCCAGGGATGAACTACGAGCAGTACTTC
.	TRBJ1-2	TRBV12-3/TRBV12-4	.	CASRSLDRYGYTF	TGTGCCAGCAGGTCATTGGATCGTTATGGCTACACCTTC
.	TRBJ1-2	TRBV20-1	.	CSASVQNYGYTF	TGCAGTGCTAGCGTCCAGAACTATGGCTACACCTTC
.	TRBJ2-6	TRBV30	.	CAWSTPGRWLSGANVLTF	TGTGCCTGGAGTACCCCCGGACGGTGGTTATCTGGGGCCAACGTCCTGACTTTC
few	TRBJ2-1	TRBV4-3	.	CASSQAGSGASSYNEQFF	TGCGCCAGCAGCCAAGCAGGGTCGGGAGCCAGCTCCTACAATGAGCAGTTCTTC
.	TRBJ2-7	TRBV28	.	CATSESPRYEQYF	TGTGCCACGTCAGAGAGTCCCAGGTACGAGCAGTACTTC
few	TRBJ2-2	TRBV6-6	TRBD1	CASSNRGLDTGELFF	TGTGCCAGCAGTAACAGGGGGCTGGACACCGGGGAGCTGTTTTTT
.	TRBJ1-5	TRBV6-1	.	CASRLGVNQPQHF	TGTGCCAGCAGGCTGGGTGTCAATCAGCCCCAGCATTTT
few	TRBJ2-1	TRBV12-3/TRBV12-4	.	CASSLFRDNEQFF	TGTGCCAGCAGTTTATTCCGGGACAATGAGCAGTTCTTC
few	TRBJ2-7	TRBV29-1	TRBD2	CSATSVAYEQYF	TGCAGCGCGACTAGCGTAGCCTACGAGCAGTACTTC
few	TRBJ2-7	TRBV6-5	.	CASSYKQRAYEQYF	TGTGCCAGCAGTTACAAACAGCGGGCCTACGAGCAGTACTTC
few	TRBJ2-7	TRBV12-5	.	CASGLAPRGEQYF	TGTGCTAGTGGTTTGGCACCGAGAGGAGAGCAGTACTTC
once	TRBJ1-1	TRBV20-1	.	CSAGKPGMGNTEAFF	TGCAGTGCTGGAAAGCCAGGGATGGGAAACACTGAAGCTTTCTTT
few	TRBJ2-1	TRBV24-1	TRBD2	CVPPRGDYNNEQFF	TGTGTGCCGCCGCGCGGGGACTACAACAATGAGCAGTTCTTC
.	TRBJ2-3	TRBV7-9	.	CASSLVAGASTDTQYF	TGTGCCAGCAGCTTAGTCGCGGGGGCTAGCACAGATACGCAGTATTTT
few	TRBJ2-3	TRBV7-9	.	CASSLGETDTQYF	TGTGCCAGCAGCTTAGGGGAGACAGATACGCAGTATTTT
few	TRBJ2-3	TRBV5-6	.	CASSQDRRPTDTQYF	TGTGCCAGCAGCCAGGACAGACGGCCCACAGATACGCAGTATTTT
few	TRBJ2-7	TRBV7-2	.	CASSLMIGGSYEQYF	TGTGCCAGCAGCTTAATGATCGGGGGCTCCTACGAGCAGTACTTC
.	TRBJ2-5	TRBV7-9	TRBD2	CASSFFRAGVETQYF	TGTGCCAGCAGCTTCTTCAGAGCGGGAGTTGAGACCCAGTACTTC
.	TRBJ1-6	TRBV30	.	CAWNRQTNSPLHF	TGTGCCTGGAACCGGCAGACGAATTCACCCCTCCACTTT
few	TRBJ1-2	TRBV6-1	TRBD1	CASSGIQGAVQGYTF	TGTGCCAGCAGTGGAATCCAGGGGGCTGTACAAGGCTACACCTTC
many	TRBJ2-2	TRBV7-2	.	CASSLERTNTGELFF	TGTGCCAGCAGCTTAGAGCGGACGAACACCGGGGAGCTGTTTTTT
many	TRBJ1-2	TRBV25-1	TRBD1	CASSARQGFFTF	TGTGCCAGCAGTGCCCGACAGGGATTCTTCACCTTC
few	TRBJ2-1	TRBV4-3	.	CASSQDVNDNEQFF	TGCGCCAGCAGCCAGGATGTGAACGACAATGAGCAGTTCTTC
.	TRBJ2-7	TRBV6-2/TRBV6-3	.	CASSYWSSFAYEQYF	TGTGCCAGCAGTTACTGGAGTTCATTCGCCTACGAGCAGTACTTC
few	TRBJ1-1	TRBV5-1	.	CASSLAVWKTEAFF	TGCGCCAGCAGCTTGGCGGTCTGGAAGACTGAAGCTTTCTTT
few	TRBJ2-5	TRBV12-3/TRBV12-4	.	CASSSLGGGQETQYF	TGTGCCAGCAGTTCCCTCGGCGGCGGCCAAGAGACCCAGTACTTC
many	TRBJ2-7	TRBV10-3	TRBD1	CAISGTGIYEQYF	TGTGCCATCTCCGGGACAGGGATTTACGAGCAGTACTTC
.	TRBJ2-3	TRBV4-1	.	CASSRLGQTSTDTQYF	TGCGCCAGCAGCCGGCTAGGGCAGACTAGCACAGATACGCAGTATTTT
.	TRBJ1-1	TRBV5-8	.	CASSLEQGTEAFF	TGTGCCAGCAGCTTGGAGCAGGGAACTGAAGCTTTCTTT